The clone carrying this T cell receptor (beta chain) was counted once. Its antigen is still unknown. V lost 4 bases to trimming and J lost 4 bases, with 16 bases between them. Germline values: CDR1 SQVTM, CDR2 ANQGSEA. The CDR3 length is 14 residues. Each donor's status was that of a healthy bone marrow donor. This entry comes from a study of cytomegalovirus exposure and HLA in healthy donors. Study results and limitations: Sequencing depth across donors, presence/absence analyses assumed, was roughly uniform. A cluster of highly shared sequence variants was likely a sequencing artifact. Using the classifier, cytomegalovirus status was reportedly diagnosed with high specificity and sensitivity.

A multiplex PCR was run with 60 Vbeta primers and 13 Jbeta primers. This table comes from immunoSEQ multiplex PCR, and its TCRdb copy is limited to in-frame clones, with some not included. The sample has about 160,000 clones, 75% to 85% seen once. The sequencing sample was made of PBMCs. The TCR sequence derives from a girl aged 2 to 9 in good health and CMV-seropositive. The V and J genes are TRBV29-1 and TRBJ1-2, with TRBD1 as a possible D gene (6 bases). The CDR3 is CSVARDTDLYGYTF. CDR3 coding DNA: TGCAGCGTTGCACGGGACACGGATCTCTATGGCTACACCTTC.